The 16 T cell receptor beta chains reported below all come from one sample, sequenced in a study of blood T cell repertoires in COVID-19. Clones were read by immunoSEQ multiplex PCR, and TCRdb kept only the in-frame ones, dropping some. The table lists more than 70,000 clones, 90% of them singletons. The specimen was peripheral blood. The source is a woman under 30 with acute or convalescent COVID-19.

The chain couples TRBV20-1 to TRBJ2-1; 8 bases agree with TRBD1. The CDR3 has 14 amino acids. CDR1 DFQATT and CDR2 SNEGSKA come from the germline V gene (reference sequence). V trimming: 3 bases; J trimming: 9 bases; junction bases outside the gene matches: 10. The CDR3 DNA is TGCAGTGCTAGTAGACAGCGGACAGGGACTGAGCAGTTCTTC. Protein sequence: CSASRQRTGTEQFF.

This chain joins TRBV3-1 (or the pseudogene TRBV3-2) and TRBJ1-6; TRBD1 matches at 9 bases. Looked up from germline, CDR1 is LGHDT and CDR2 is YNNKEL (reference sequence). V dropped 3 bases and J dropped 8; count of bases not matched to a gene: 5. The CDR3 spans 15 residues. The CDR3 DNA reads TGTGCCAGCAGCCAGTACAGGGGGCTTTATTCACCCCTCCACTTT. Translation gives CASSQYRGLYSPLHF.

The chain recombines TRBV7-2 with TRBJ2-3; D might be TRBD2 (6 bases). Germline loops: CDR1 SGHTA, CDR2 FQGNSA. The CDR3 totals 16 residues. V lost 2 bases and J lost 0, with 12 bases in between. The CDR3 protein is CASSLKGGISTDTQYF. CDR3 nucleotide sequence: TGTGCCAGCAGCTTAAAGGGCGGGATAAGCACAGATACGCAGTATTTT.

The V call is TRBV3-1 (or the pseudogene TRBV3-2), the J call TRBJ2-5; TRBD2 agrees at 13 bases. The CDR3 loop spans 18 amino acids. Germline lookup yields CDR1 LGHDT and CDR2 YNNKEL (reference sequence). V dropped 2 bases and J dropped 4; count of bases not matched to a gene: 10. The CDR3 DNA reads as TGTGCCAGCAGCCAACCTGGACTAGCGGGGGATTGGGGAGAGACCCAGTACTTC. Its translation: CASSQPGLAGDWGETQYF.

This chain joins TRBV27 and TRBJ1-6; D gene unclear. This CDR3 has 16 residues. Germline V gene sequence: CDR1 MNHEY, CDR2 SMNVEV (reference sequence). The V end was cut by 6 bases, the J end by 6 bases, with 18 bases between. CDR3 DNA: TGTGCCAGCAGGCTCTGGGCCGGGGTTGGTAATTCACCCCTCCACTTT. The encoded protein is CASRLWAGVGNSPLHF.

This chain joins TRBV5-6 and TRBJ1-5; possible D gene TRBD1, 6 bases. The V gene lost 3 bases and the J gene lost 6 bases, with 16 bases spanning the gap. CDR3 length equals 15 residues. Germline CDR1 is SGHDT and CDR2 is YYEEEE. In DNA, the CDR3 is TGTGCCAGCAGCTCCCTCCATGGGGGCGGTCAGCCCCAGCATTTT. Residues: CASSSLHGGGQPQHF.

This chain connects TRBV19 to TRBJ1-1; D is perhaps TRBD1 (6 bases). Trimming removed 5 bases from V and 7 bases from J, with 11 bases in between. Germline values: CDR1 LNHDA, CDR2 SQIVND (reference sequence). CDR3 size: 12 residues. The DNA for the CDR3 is TGTGCCAGTAGTCCCGGACAGTTTGAAGCTTTCTTT. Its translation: CASSPGQFEAFF.

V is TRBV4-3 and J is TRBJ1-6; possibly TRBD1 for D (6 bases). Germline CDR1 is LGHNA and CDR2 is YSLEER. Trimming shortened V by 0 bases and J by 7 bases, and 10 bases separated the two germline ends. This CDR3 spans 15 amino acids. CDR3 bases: TGCGCCAGCAGCCAAGAGGGACAACCAAATTCACCCCTCCACTTT. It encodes CASSQEGQPNSPLHF.

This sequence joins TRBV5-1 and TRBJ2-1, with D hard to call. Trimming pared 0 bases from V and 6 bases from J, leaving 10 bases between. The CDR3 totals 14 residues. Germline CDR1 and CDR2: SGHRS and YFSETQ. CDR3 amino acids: CASSLGGSLNEQFF. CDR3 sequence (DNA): TGCGCCAGCAGCTTGGGCGGCAGCCTCAATGAGCAGTTCTTC.

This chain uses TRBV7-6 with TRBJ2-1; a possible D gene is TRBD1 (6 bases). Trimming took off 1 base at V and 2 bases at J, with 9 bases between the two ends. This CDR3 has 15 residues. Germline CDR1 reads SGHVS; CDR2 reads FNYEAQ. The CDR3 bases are TGTGCCAGCAGCTTAGACAGGGACCCCTACAATGAGCAGTTCTTC. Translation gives CASSLDRDPYNEQFF.

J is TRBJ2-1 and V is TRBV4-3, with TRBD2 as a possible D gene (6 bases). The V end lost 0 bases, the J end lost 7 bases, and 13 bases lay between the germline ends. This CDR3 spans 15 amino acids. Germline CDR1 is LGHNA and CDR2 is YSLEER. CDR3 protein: CASSQDLGRGNEQFF. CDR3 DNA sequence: TGCGCCAGCAGCCAAGATCTGGGTCGGGGGAATGAGCAGTTCTTC.

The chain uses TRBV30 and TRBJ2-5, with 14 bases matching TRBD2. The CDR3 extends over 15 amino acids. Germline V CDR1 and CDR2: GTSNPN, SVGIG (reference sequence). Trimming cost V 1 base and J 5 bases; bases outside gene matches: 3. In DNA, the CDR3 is TGTGCCTGGAGTGGACTAGCGGGGGGGCGGGAGACCCAGTACTTC. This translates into CAWSGLAGGRETQYF.

CDR3 sequence reads: CAWTTQRDRGLRGYTF. The CDR3 bases are TGTGCCTGGACAACACAACGGGACAGGGGGCTTAGGGGCTACACCTTC. The V gene is TRBV30, the J gene TRBJ1-2, with 12 bases aligning to TRBD1. J lost 8 bases, V lost 4 bases, and 14 bases had no gene match. The CDR3 covers 16 residues. Germline values: CDR1 GTSNPN, CDR2 SVGIG (reference sequence).

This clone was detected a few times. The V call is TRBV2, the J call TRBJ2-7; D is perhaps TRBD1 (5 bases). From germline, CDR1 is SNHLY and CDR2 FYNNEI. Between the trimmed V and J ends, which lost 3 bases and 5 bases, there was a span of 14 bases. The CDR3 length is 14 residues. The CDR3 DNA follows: TGTGCCAGCAGTGAGCTTTTGCAGGGCCACGAGCAGTACTTC. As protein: CASSELLQGHEQYF.

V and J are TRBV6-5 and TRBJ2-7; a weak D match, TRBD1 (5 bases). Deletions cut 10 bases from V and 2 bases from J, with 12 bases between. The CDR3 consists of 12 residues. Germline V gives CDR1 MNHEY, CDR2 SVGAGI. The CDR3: CATLGRTYEQYF. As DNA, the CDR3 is TGTGCCACACTGGGGCGGACCTACGAGCAGTACTTC.

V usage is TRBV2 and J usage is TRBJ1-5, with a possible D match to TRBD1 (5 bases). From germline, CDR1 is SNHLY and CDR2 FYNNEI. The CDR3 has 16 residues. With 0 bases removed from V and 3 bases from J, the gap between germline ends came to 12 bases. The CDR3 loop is CASSEALRGSNQPQHF. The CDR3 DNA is TGTGCCAGCAGTGAAGCGCTTAGGGGATCCAATCAGCCCCAGCATTTT.